This record concerns one TCR beta chain sequence. Its antigen remains unidentified. Repertoires were generated with immunoSEQ multiplex PCR, while TCRdb's copy carries only in-frame clones and drops some. Seen here are about 45,000 clones, around 74% observed once, and the top ten hold roughly 8.6%. J gave up 3 bases and V 7 bases, and 5 bases lay outside the gene matches. Germline CDR1 is LNHNV and CDR2 is YYDKDF (reference sequence). The CDR3 totals 14 residues. The data originate from a study of vaccination effects on CD4 cells after COVID-19. Study details: Either the mRNA-1273 or the BNT162b2 vaccine was given to participants as two doses. There were two convalescent patients who gave samples 16 days and one week before vaccination. Findings and caveats of the study: Marked clonal contraction was seen late after vaccination (in both infection- and vaccine-induced clones).

Following culture for approximately ten days, CD4+ T cells were isolated. SARS-CoV-2 infected the person between March and December 2020, as confirmed by PCR. This specimen consisted of CD4+ T cells from PBMCs cultured without peptide, obtained before COVID-19 vaccination. The chain uses TRBV15 and TRBJ2-3; TRBD2 agrees at 9 bases. The clonotype originates from a human donor who had a prior SARS-CoV-2 infection. The CDR3 protein is CATKSGGSTDTQYF. The CDR3 DNA sequence: TGTGCCACCAAAAGCGGGGGGAGTACAGATACGCAGTATTTT. Drawing the rest from reference TRBV15 and TRBJ2-3, the complete variable domain is DAMVIQNPRYQVTQFGKPVTLSCSQTLNHNVMYWYQQKSSQAPKLLFHYYDKDFNNEADTPDNFQSRRPNTSFCFLDIRSPGLGDTAMYLCATKSGGSTDTQYFGPGTRLTVL.